This TCR beta chain was sequenced for a study of T cell responses to AZD1222 COVID-19 vaccine. V lost 1 base, J lost 0 bases, and 7 bases lay in between. The germline V gene has CDR1 MGHRA and CDR2 YSYEKL. CDR3 length: 15 residues. Note on this clone: Its antigen remains unidentified.

The data were produced by immunoSEQ multiplex PCR, yet TCRdb's version contains in-frame clones alone and is incomplete. The table has 90,000 to 150,000 clones, approximately 92% seen once. Study-level points and caveats: It should be noted that donors were predominantly white British and more often female, and clonal diversity was possibly underestimated.

This chain uses TRBV4-1 with TRBJ2-1; D ambiguous. The sequence came from an adult who received the MenACWY meningococcal vaccine as a control. Specimen: peripheral blood, collected 28 days after the second dose of the MenACWY control vaccine. As DNA, the CDR3 is TGCGCCAGCAGCCAAGGCAATAGCTCCTACAATGAGCAGTTCTTC. It codes for CASSQGNSSYNEQFF.